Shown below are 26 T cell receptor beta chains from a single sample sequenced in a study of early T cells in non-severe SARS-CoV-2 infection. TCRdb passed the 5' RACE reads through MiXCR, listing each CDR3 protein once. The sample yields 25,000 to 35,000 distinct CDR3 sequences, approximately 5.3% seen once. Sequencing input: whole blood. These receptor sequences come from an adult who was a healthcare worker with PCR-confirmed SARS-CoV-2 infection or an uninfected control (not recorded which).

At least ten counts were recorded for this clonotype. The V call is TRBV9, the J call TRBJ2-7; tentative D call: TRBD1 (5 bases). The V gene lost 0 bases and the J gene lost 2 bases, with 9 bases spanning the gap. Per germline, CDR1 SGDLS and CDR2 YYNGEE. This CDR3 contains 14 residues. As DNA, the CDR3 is TGTGCCAGCAGCGTAGATGGACAAGCCTACGAGCAGTACTTC. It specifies CASSVDGQAYEQYF. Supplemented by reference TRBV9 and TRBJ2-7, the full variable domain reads DSGVTQTPKHLITATGQRVTLRCSPRSGDLSVYWYQQSLDQGLQFLIQYYNGEERAKGNILERFSAQQFPDLHSELNLSSLELGDSALYFCASSVDGQAYEQYFGPGTRLTVT.

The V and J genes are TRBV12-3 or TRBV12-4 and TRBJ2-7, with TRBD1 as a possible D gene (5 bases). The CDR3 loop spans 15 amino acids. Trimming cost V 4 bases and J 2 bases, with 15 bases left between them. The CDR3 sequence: CASSYQGNGPYEQYF. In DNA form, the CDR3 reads TGTGCCAGCAGTTACCAGGGAAATGGTCCCTACGAGCAGTACTTC.

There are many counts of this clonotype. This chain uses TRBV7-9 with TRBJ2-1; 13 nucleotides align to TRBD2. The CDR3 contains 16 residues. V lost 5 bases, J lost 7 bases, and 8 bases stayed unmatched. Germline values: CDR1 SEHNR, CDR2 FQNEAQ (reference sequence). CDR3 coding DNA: TGTGCCAGCAGCCAAACAACTAGCGGGAGGGGGAATGAGCAGTTCTTC. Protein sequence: CASSQTTSGRGNEQFF.

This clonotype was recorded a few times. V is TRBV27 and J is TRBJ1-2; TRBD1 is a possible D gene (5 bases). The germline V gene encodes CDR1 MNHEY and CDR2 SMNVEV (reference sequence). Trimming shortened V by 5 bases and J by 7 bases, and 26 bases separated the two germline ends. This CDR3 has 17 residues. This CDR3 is CASSVRAGTGVKSGYTF. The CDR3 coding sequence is TGTGCCAGCAGTGTACGGGCCGGGACCGGCGTTAAGTCTGGCTACACCTTC.

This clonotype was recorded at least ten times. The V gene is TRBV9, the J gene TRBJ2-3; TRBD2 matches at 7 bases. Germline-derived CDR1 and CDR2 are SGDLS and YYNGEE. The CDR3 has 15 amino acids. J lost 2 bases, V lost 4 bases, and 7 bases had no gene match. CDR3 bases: TGTGCCAGCAGCTCGCGGGAGCGCCCCACAGATACGCAGTATTTT. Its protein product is CASSSRERPTDTQYF.

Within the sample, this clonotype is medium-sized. The CDR3 DNA follows: TGTGCCAGCTCGTCGGGGGTCGGGCAGACCGAAAACTATGGCTACACCTTC. Its protein is CASSSGVGQTENYGYTF. The gene calls are TRBV18 and TRBJ1-2, with D possibly matching TRBD1 (5 bases). The V and J ends lost 6 bases and 2 bases respectively, with 22 bases between them. The CDR3 runs 17 residues. Germline V CDR1 and CDR2: KGHSH, LQKENI.

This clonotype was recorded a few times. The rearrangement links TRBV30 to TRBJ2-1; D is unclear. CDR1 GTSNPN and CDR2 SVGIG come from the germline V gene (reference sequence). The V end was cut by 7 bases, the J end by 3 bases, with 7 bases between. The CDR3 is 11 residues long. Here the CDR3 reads CASADYNEQFF. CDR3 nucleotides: TGTGCCTCCGCAGACTACAATGAGCAGTTCTTC.

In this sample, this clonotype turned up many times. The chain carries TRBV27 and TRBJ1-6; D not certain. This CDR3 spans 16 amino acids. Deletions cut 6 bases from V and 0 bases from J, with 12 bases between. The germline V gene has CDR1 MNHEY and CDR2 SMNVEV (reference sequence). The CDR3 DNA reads TGTGCCAGCAGAGAAAAAGGGATCTCCTATAATTCACCCCTCCACTTT. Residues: CASREKGISYNSPLHF.

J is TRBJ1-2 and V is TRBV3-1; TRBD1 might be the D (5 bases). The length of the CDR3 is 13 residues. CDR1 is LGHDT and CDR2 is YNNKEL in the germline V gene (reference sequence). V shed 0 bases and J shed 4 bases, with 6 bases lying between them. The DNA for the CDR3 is TGTGCCAGCAGCCAAGATGGGGGCTATGGCTACACCTTC. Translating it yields CASSQDGGYGYTF.

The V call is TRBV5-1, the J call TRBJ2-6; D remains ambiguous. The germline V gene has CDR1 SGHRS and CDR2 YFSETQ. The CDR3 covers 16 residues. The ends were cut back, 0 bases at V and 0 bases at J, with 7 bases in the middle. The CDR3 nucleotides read TGCGCCAGCAGCTTGGTTCAGAGCTCTGGGGCCAACGTCCTGACTTTC. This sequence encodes CASSLVQSSGANVLTF.

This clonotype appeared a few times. CDR3 in amino acids: CASSLQGPTDTDTQYF. CDR3 DNA: TGTGCCAGCAGCCTTCAGGGGCCTACCGACACAGATACGCAGTATTTT. The V call is TRBV7-9, the J call TRBJ2-3, with D maybe TRBD1 (6 bases). The CDR3 extends over 16 amino acids. Germline V gene lookup returns CDR1 SEHNR and CDR2 FQNEAQ (reference sequence). Trimming removed 5 bases at V and 2 bases at J, with 17 bases between.

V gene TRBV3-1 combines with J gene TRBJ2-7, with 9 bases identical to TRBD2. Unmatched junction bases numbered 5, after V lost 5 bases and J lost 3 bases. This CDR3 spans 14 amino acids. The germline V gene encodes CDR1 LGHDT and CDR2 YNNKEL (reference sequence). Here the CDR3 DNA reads TGTGCCAGCAGCGCGGGGGGGCTTTACTACGAGCAGTACTTC. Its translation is CASSAGGLYYEQYF.

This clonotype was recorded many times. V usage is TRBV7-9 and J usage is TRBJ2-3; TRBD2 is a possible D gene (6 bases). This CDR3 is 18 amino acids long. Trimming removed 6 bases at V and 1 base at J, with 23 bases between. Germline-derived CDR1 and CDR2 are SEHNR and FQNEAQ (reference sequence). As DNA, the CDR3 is TGTGCCAGCAGGCCAGGGACTCAGGCATCGGCGGGCACAGATACGCAGTATTTT. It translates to CASRPGTQASAGTDTQYF.

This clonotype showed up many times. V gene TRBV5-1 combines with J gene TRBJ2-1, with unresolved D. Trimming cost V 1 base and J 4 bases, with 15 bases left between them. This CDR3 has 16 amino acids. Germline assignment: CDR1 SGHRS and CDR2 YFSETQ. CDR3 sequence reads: CASSLQAGSDYNEQFF. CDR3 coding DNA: TGCGCCAGCAGCTTGCAGGCAGGTTCGGATTACAATGAGCAGTTCTTC.

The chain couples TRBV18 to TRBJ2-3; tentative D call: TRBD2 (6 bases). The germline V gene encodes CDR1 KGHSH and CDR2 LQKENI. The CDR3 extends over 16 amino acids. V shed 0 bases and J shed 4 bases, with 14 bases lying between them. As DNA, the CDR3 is TGTGCCAGCTCACCACCTACAAGACTAGGCCCAGATACGCAGTATTTT. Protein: CASSPPTRLGPDTQYF.

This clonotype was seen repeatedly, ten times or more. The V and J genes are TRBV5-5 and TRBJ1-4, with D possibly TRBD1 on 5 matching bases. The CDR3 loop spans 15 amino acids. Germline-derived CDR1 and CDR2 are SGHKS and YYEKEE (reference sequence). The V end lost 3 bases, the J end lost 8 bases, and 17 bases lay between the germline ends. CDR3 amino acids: CASSYSGTRGEKLFF. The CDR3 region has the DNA TGTGCCAGCAGCTACTCCGGGACCCGGGGGGAAAAACTGTTTTTT.

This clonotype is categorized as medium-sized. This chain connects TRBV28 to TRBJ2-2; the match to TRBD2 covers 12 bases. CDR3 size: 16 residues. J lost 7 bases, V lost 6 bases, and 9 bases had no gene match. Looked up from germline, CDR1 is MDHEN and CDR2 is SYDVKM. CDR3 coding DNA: TGTGCCAGCAGACCTCTAGCGGGAGGGTGGATCGGGGAGCTGTTTTTT. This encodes CASRPLAGGWIGELFF.

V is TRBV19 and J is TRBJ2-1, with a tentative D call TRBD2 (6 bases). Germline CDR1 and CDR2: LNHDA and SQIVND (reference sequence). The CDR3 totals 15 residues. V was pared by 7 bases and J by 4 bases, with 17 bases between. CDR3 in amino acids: CASTPAGLAYNEQFF. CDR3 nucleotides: TGTGCCAGTACCCCCGCGGGGCTAGCTTACAATGAGCAGTTCTTC.

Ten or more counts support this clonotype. For the CDR3, the DNA is TGCGCCAGCAGCTTGGGGGGTGGTCAGCCCCAGCATTTT. Amino acids: CASSLGGGQPQHF. J is TRBJ1-5 and V is TRBV5-1, with D unresolved. The ends were cut back, 0 bases at V and 6 bases at J, with 7 bases in the middle. Germline V CDR1 and CDR2: SGHRS, YFSETQ. The CDR3 has 13 residues. Together with reference TRBV5-1 and TRBJ1-5, the CDR3 gives the full variable domain: KAGVTQTPRYLIKTRGQQVTLSCSPISGHRSVSWYQQTPGQGLQFLFEYFSETQRNKGNFPGRFSGRQFSNSRSEMNVSTLELGDSALYLCASSLGGGQPQHFGDGTRLSIL.

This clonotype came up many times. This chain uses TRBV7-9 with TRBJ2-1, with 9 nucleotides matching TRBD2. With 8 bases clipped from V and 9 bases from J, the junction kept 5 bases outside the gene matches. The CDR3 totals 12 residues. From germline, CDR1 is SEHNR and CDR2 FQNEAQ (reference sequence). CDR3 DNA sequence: TGTGCCAGCCGCGGGAGGGCAGGTGAGCAGTTCTTC. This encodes CASRGRAGEQFF.

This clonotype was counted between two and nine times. The DNA for the CDR3 is TGTGCCAGTAGCCAACAGGGGCCCTCCTACAATGAGCAGTTCTTC. Translated, it gives CASSQQGPSYNEQFF. This chain joins TRBV19 and TRBJ2-1, with 7 bases identical to TRBD1. Per the germline V gene, CDR1 is LNHDA and CDR2 is SQIVND (reference sequence). With 6 bases clipped from V and 0 bases from J, the junction kept 5 bases outside the gene matches. CDR3 length equals 15 residues.

In DNA, the CDR3 is TGTGCCACCAGTGATTTCCGGGACAGGGGTTTGGAGCAGTTCTTC. Protein sequence: CATSDFRDRGLEQFF. V gene TRBV24-1 combines with J gene TRBJ2-1, with TRBD1 matching over 10 bases. Germline V gene lookup returns CDR1 KGHDR and CDR2 SFDVKD. The CDR3 runs to 15 residues. After removal of 1 base from V and 10 bases from J, the junction contained 6 bases not matched to a gene.

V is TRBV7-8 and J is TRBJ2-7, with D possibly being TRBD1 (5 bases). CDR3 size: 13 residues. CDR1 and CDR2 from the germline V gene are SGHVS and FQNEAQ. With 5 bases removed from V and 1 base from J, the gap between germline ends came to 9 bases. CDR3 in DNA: TGTGCCAGCAGCACGAGACAGTCCTACGAGCAGTACTTC. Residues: CASSTRQSYEQYF.

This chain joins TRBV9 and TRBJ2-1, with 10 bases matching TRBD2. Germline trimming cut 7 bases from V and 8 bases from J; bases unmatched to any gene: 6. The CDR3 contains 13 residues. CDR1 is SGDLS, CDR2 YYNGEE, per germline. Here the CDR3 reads CASGTSVWDEQFF. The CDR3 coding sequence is TGTGCCAGCGGGACTAGCGTCTGGGATGAGCAGTTCTTC. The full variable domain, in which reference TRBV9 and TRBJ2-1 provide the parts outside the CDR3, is DSGVTQTPKHLITATGQRVTLRCSPRSGDLSVYWYQQSLDQGLQFLIQYYNGEERAKGNILERFSAQQFPDLHSELNLSSLELGDSALYFCASGTSVWDEQFFGPGTRLTVL.

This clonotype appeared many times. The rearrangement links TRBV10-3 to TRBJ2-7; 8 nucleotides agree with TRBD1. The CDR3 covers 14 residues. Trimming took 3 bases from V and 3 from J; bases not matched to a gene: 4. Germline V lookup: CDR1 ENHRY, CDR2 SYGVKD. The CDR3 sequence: CAISDRTGIYEQYF. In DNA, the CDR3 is TGTGCCATCAGTGACAGGACAGGGATCTACGAGCAGTACTTC.

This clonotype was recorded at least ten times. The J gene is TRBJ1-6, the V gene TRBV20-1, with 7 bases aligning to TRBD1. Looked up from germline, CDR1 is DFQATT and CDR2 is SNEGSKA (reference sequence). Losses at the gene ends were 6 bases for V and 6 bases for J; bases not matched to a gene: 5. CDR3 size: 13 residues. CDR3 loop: CSARQGFNSPLHF. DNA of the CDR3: TGCAGTGCGAGACAGGGCTTTAATTCACCCCTCCACTTT.